The 18 T cell receptor beta chains given below trace back to one sample, sequenced in a study of control samples from healthy donors and cancer patients. Data came from immunoSEQ multiplex PCR; TCRdb stores just in-frame clones and leaves some out. This table has approximately 150,000 clones, more than 90% appearing once. The sequenced sample consisted of blood. The source of these receptors is a young man in good health.

This rearrangement joins TRBV11-2 to TRBJ2-3; the D gene is possibly TRBD1 (5 bases). Germline CDR1 is SGHAT and CDR2 is FQNNGV. Deletions cut 1 base from V and 0 bases from J, with 8 bases between. The CDR3 totals 15 residues. CDR3 protein: CASSLAPGSTDTQYF. The CDR3 nucleotides are TGTGCCAGCAGCTTAGCGCCAGGGAGCACAGATACGCAGTATTTT.

The rearrangement links TRBV18 to TRBJ1-1; a weak D match, TRBD1 (6 bases). The germline V gene encodes CDR1 KGHSH and CDR2 LQKENI. Between the trimmed V and J ends, which lost 3 bases and 8 bases, there was a span of 13 bases. The CDR3 is 13 amino acids. The CDR3 sequence: CASSPSSGAEAFF. In DNA, the CDR3 is TGTGCCAGCTCACCGAGCTCGGGGGCCGAAGCTTTCTTT.

The chain has TRBV12-3 or TRBV12-4 and TRBJ1-2; D gene unclear. Trimming left V 3 bases short and J 8 bases short, with 10 bases between. This CDR3 is built from 12 residues. The CDR3 loop reads CASSFRSLGYTF. Here the CDR3 DNA reads TGTGCCAGCAGTTTCCGAAGTTTGGGCTACACCTTC.

The chain carries TRBV19 and TRBJ1-5; 11 nucleotides line up with TRBD1. Germline values: CDR1 LNHDA, CDR2 SQIVND (reference sequence). This CDR3 is 17 amino acids long. J lost 2 bases, V lost 0 bases, and 3 bases had no gene match. In DNA form, the CDR3 reads TGTGCCAGTAGTATAGAGGGACAGGGGGGTGGCAATCAGCCCCAGCATTTT. Translated, it gives CASSIEGQGGGNQPQHF.

The chain recombines TRBV12-3 or TRBV12-4 with TRBJ1-1; D is unresolved. This CDR3 has 11 amino acids. V was pared by 2 bases and J by 5 bases, with 3 bases between. CDR3: CASSLRTEAFF. The DNA of the CDR3 is TGTGCCAGCAGTTTACGGACTGAAGCTTTCTTT.

The CDR3 DNA reads TGTGCCAGCAGTTACGGACAGGGGCTCTCCTACGAGCAGTACTTC. Encoded protein: CASSYGQGLSYEQYF. The V and J genes are TRBV5-6 and TRBJ2-7; TRBD1 matches 9 bases. The V gene end was trimmed by 5 bases and the J gene end by 0 bases; junction bases not matched to a gene: 6. The germline CDR1 and CDR2 sequences are SGHDT and YYEEEE. The CDR3 consists of 15 residues.

This chain joins TRBV7-2 and TRBJ1-1; no reliable D call. Per germline, CDR1 SGHTA and CDR2 FQGNSA. This CDR3 spans 14 amino acids. Trimming removed 5 bases at V and 3 bases at J, with 13 bases between. CDR3 in amino acids: CASSPRPGDTEAFF. For the CDR3, the DNA is TGTGCCAGCAGCCCAAGACCCGGGGACACTGAAGCTTTCTTT.

This clone appeared a single time. The V call is TRBV20-1, the J call TRBJ2-1; D is uncertain. Trimming cost V 3 bases and J 0 bases, with 9 bases left between them. Looked up from germline, CDR1 is DFQATT and CDR2 is SNEGSKA (reference sequence). This CDR3 has 14 amino acids. CDR3 DNA sequence: TGCAGTGCTAGTGACCGAAACTCCTACAATGAGCAGTTCTTC. Its protein product is CSASDRNSYNEQFF.

The CDR3 protein is CASSEGGIGNLNTEAFF. CDR3 nucleotides: TGTGCCAGCAGTGAGGGAGGGATAGGCAACCTCAACACTGAAGCTTTCTTT. The gene calls are TRBV6-1 and TRBJ1-1; D unresolved. Per the germline V gene, CDR1 is MNHNS and CDR2 is SASEGT. V was clipped by 3 bases and J by 2 bases, with 19 bases between them. CDR3 length equals 17 residues.

This chain uses TRBV5-5 with TRBJ1-2; 7 nucleotides align to TRBD1. Trimming at V came to 0 bases and at J to 5 bases, leaving 4 bases not matched to a gene. The germline CDR1 and CDR2 sequences are SGHKS and YYEKEE (reference sequence). CDR3 size: 14 residues. The CDR3 sequence is CASSLGQGWYGYTF. CDR3 bases: TGTGCCAGCAGCTTGGGACAGGGCTGGTATGGCTACACCTTC.

The V gene is TRBV19, the J gene TRBJ1-1; TRBD1 is a possible D gene (5 bases). The CDR3 loop spans 13 amino acids. Germline V gene sequence: CDR1 LNHDA, CDR2 SQIVND (reference sequence). V was pared by 8 bases and J by 0 bases, with 10 bases between. The CDR3 loop is CASYQGLNTEAFF. The DNA of the CDR3 is TGTGCCAGTTATCAGGGCCTGAACACTGAAGCTTTCTTT.

This clone was seen a single time. The V gene is TRBV11-2, the J gene TRBJ2-7; possible D gene TRBD2, 5 bases. Deletions cut 1 base from V and 5 bases from J, with 9 bases between. The CDR3 is made up of 13 amino acids. The germline V gene has CDR1 SGHAT and CDR2 FQNNGV. CDR3 sequence: CASSLVPRDEQYF. Written as DNA, the CDR3 is TGTGCCAGCAGCTTAGTCCCGCGGGACGAGCAGTACTTC.

The chain links TRBV6-5 to TRBJ1-2; D is ambiguous. V lost 7 bases to trimming and J lost 5 bases, with 11 bases between them. Germline CDR1 MNHEY, CDR2 SVGAGI. The CDR3 loop spans 12 amino acids. The CDR3 nucleotides read TGTGCCAGCAAAATAGGCCTATATGGCTACACCTTC. Amino acid sequence: CASKIGLYGYTF.

The chain combines TRBV5-1 with TRBJ1-4, with 7 bases that match TRBD1. CDR1 and CDR2 from the germline V gene are SGHRS and YFSETQ. The CDR3 totals 15 residues. V was pared by 4 bases and J by 0 bases, with 3 bases of the junction left unmatched. The CDR3 loop is CASSRQGATNEKLFF. Here the CDR3 DNA reads TGCGCCAGCAGCCGTCAGGGGGCAACTAATGAAAAACTGTTTTTT.

The chain links TRBV11-2 to TRBJ2-5; no firm D call. In germline, CDR1 is SGHAT, CDR2 FQNNGV. The germline V and J ends were trimmed by 3 bases and 6 bases, with 8 bases remaining between them. The CDR3 spans 12 residues. The CDR3 nucleotides are TGTGCCAGCAGCTTTGTCCTTCAGACCCAGTACTTC. Translation: CASSFVLQTQYF.

The genes are TRBV27 and TRBJ1-2, with D tentatively TRBD1 (6 bases). The germline CDR1 and CDR2 sequences are MNHEY and SMNVEV (reference sequence). The CDR3 extends over 13 amino acids. V dropped 5 bases and J dropped 2 bases, with 9 bases sitting between them. The CDR3 loop is CASSGQLNYGYTF. In nucleotides, the CDR3 is TGTGCCAGCAGTGGACAGTTAAACTATGGCTACACCTTC.

This clone was found once. The chain links TRBV2 to TRBJ2-3; no reliable D call. V was pared by 3 bases and J by 6 bases, with 10 bases between. This CDR3 has 13 residues. Germline V lookup: CDR1 SNHLY, CDR2 FYNNEI. DNA of the CDR3: TGTGCCAGCAGTGAGACCGTGCTGGATACGCAGTATTTT. It codes for CASSETVLDTQYF.

This chain uses TRBV27 with TRBJ1-5, with D possibly matching TRBD1 (5 bases). V dropped 4 bases and J dropped 4 bases, with 8 bases sitting between them. The CDR3 has 13 amino acids. Germline V gene lookup returns CDR1 MNHEY and CDR2 SMNVEV (reference sequence). The CDR3 nucleotides are TGTGCCAGCAGTTGGGGCAGTAATCAGCCCCAGCATTTT. Translation: CASSWGSNQPQHF.